These 20 T cell receptor beta chains came from one sample sequenced in a study of graft-versus-host responses after intestinal transplantation. The table came from immunoSEQ multiplex PCR; TCRdb's copy has only in-frame clones and leaves some out. The sample gives more than 45,000 clones, 91% of which show up once; under 3% is in the top ten. The sample in question was PBMCs, obtained around 120 days after intestinal transplantation. The receptors originated from a human patient who received an intestinal transplant, so some T cells may come from the graft donor.

V and J are TRBV5-1 and TRBJ1-2; maybe TRBD1 (6 bases). V shed 4 bases and J shed 7 bases, with 14 bases lying between them. Germline V gene sequence: CDR1 SGHRS, CDR2 YFSETQ. CDR3 length equals 13 residues. The CDR3 sequence is CASSHRDMGGYTF. The CDR3 DNA reads as TGCGCCAGCAGCCACCGGGACATGGGTGGCTACACCTTC.

CDR3 in amino acids: CASSLSLAGGPGELFF. CDR3 bases: TGTGCCAGCAGTTTAAGTCTGGCGGGGGGCCCCGGGGAGCTGTTTTTT. The gene calls are TRBV27 and TRBJ2-2; TRBD2 agrees at 8 bases. CDR1 is MNHEY, CDR2 SMNVEV, per germline (reference sequence). Losses at the gene ends were 2 bases for V and 6 bases for J; bases not matched to a gene: 8. This CDR3 is built from 16 residues.

The V call is TRBV5-5, the J call TRBJ2-3; unclear D gene. Trimming left V 0 bases short and J 4 bases short, with 6 bases between. This CDR3 spans 13 amino acids. CDR1 and CDR2 from the germline V gene are SGHKS and YYEKEE (reference sequence). CDR3: CASSLGWADTQYF. CDR3 in DNA: TGTGCCAGCAGCTTGGGCTGGGCAGATACGCAGTATTTT.

This CDR3 reads CASSFGTESQTGANVLTF. The CDR3 nucleotides read TGTGCCAGCAGCTTCGGGACAGAATCCCAAACTGGGGCCAACGTCCTGACTTTC. The gene calls are TRBV12-1 and TRBJ2-6; the D segment call TRBD1 is taken from the table without a DNA check. TRBV12-1 is flagged as a pseudogene. This CDR3 comprises 18 residues.

This clone was found once. The chain uses TRBV18 and TRBJ1-5; D is perhaps TRBD1 (6 bases). This CDR3 comprises 14 residues. Trimming took off 1 base at V and 7 bases at J, with 11 bases between the two ends. From germline, CDR1 is KGHSH and CDR2 LQKENI. CDR3 in amino acids: CASSPQGEGQPQHF. The CDR3 nucleotides read TGTGCCAGCTCACCACAGGGGGAGGGGCAGCCCCAGCATTTT.

The rearrangement links TRBV5-6 to TRBJ2-7; TRBD1 or TRBD2 may be the D gene (5 bases each). V gave up 2 bases and J gave up 4 bases, with 16 bases separating them. The germline V gene encodes CDR1 SGHDT and CDR2 YYEEEE. This CDR3 has 15 amino acids. The chain's CDR3 is CASSFLRGSNYEQYF. The CDR3 DNA reads as TGTGCCAGCAGCTTTCTTCGGGGCAGCAATTACGAGCAGTACTTC.

This chain links TRBV29-1 with TRBJ2-1; a possible D gene is TRBD2 (6 bases). The germline gives CDR1 SQVTM, CDR2 ANQGSEA. The CDR3 totals 13 residues. Trimming took off 7 bases at V and 0 bases at J, with 10 bases between the two ends. The CDR3 spells CSATEGSYNEQFF. The CDR3 nucleotides are TGCAGCGCTACGGAGGGCTCCTACAATGAGCAGTTCTTC.

This chain's CDR3 is CASSLLTGGDGYTF. The DNA for the CDR3 is TGTGCCAGCAGTTTATTGACAGGGGGCGATGGCTACACCTTC. This chain joins TRBV28 and TRBJ1-2, with 10 bases lining up with TRBD1. Trimming at V came to 1 base and at J to 6 bases, leaving 2 bases not matched to a gene. Per germline, CDR1 MDHEN and CDR2 SYDVKM. This CDR3 has 14 residues.

The V gene is TRBV7-9, the J gene TRBJ2-1; D unresolved. The CDR3 is 13 amino acids. Germline V gene data show CDR1 as SEHNR and CDR2 as FQNEAQ (reference sequence). Trimming shortened V by 2 bases and J by 6 bases, and 8 bases separated the two germline ends. CDR3 residues: CASSLLLGNEQFF. The CDR3 DNA reads TGTGCCAGCAGCTTATTGCTGGGCAATGAGCAGTTCTTC. Full variable domain (outside the CDR3, taken from reference TRBV7-9 and TRBJ2-1): DTGVSQNPRHKITKRGQNVTFRCDPISEHNRLYWYRQTLGQGPEFLTYFQNEAQLEKSRLLSDRFSAERPKGSFSTLEIQRTEQGDSAMYLCASSLLLGNEQFFGPGTRLTVL.

This clone has only one observation. The chain links TRBV7-2 to TRBJ2-1; D remains unclear. This CDR3 comprises 15 residues. V gave up 5 bases and J gave up 9 bases, with 20 bases separating them. The germline V gene encodes CDR1 SGHTA and CDR2 FQGNSA. The CDR3 loop reads CASSPDGRRAGEQFF. The CDR3 coding sequence is TGTGCCAGCAGCCCGGACGGACGGAGAGCCGGTGAGCAGTTCTTC.

This clone was picked up one time. The chain couples TRBV2 to TRBJ2-5, with a weak D call TRBD1 (6 bases). The CDR3 extends over 13 amino acids. The germline gives CDR1 SNHLY, CDR2 FYNNEI. With 8 bases removed from V and 5 bases from J, the gap between germline ends came to 15 bases. The chain's CDR3 is CASSGERKETQYF. The CDR3 DNA sequence: TGTGCCAGCTCAGGGGAGAGGAAGGAGACCCAGTACTTC. The full variable domain, its missing parts supplied by reference TRBV2 and TRBJ2-5, is EPEVTQTPSHQVTQMGQEVILRCVPISNHLYFYWYRQILGQKVEFLVSFYNNEISEKSEIFDDQFSVERPDGSNFTLKIRSTKLEDSAMYFCASSGERKETQYFGPGTRLLVL.

The rearrangement links TRBV6-6 to TRBJ2-5; 7 bases line up with TRBD2. The end of the DNA fits TRBJ2-7 better, so the J call may be wrong. Germline values: CDR1 MNHNY, CDR2 SVGAGI (reference sequence). The CDR3 loop spans 16 amino acids. The CDR3 is CASSIVSGLVTYEQYF. The CDR3 DNA reads as TGTGCCAGCAGTATCGTCTCCGGACTAGTTACCTACGAGCAGTACTTC.

This clone was observed a handful of times. This rearrangement joins TRBV7-8 to TRBJ2-7, with a tentative D call TRBD2 (6 bases). V was cut by 1 base and J by 3 bases, with 10 bases left in between. Germline CDR1 is SGHVS and CDR2 is FQNEAQ. This CDR3 is built from 14 residues. CDR3 nucleotide sequence: TGTGCCAGCAGCTTAGGGGGGGTTGTCTACGAGCAGTACTTC. This codes for CASSLGGVVYEQYF.

V is TRBV28 and J is TRBJ1-2, with 8 bases matching TRBD1. This CDR3 has 12 residues. CDR1 is MDHEN, CDR2 SYDVKM, per germline. J was trimmed by 10 bases and V by 7 bases; bases with no gene match: 8. The CDR3 sequence: CASKTGQVFYTF. CDR3 DNA sequence: TGTGCCAGCAAAACGGGACAGGTCTTCTACACCTTC.

The chain employs TRBV6-5 and TRBJ2-7; TRBD1 matches 10 bases. Trimming took 6 bases from V and 6 from J; bases not matched to a gene: 5. Germline V lookup: CDR1 MNHEY, CDR2 SVGAGI. The CDR3 runs 13 residues. CDR3 nucleotides: TGTGCCAGCAGCCCCAGGACAGGGGGCGAGCAGTACTTC. Amino acids: CASSPRTGGEQYF.

This chain uses TRBV9 with TRBJ2-5; no clear D. Trimming removed 1 base from V and 4 bases from J, with 11 bases in between. The CDR3 is 14 amino acids. Germline assignment: CDR1 SGDLS and CDR2 YYNGEE. DNA for the CDR3: TGTGCCAGCAGCGTAAGTAGCCGAGGAGAGACCCAGTACTTC. Amino acid sequence: CASSVSSRGETQYF.

The genes are TRBV6-6 and TRBJ2-2; TRBD1 agrees at 9 bases. V trimming: 0 bases; J trimming: 9 bases; junction bases outside the gene matches: 5. This CDR3 is 15 amino acids long. CDR1 and CDR2 (germline): MNHNY, SVGAGI (reference sequence). The CDR3 bases are TGTGCCAGCAGTTACTCGGACAGGGGCAGTAGGGAGCTGTTTTTT. It is translated as CASSYSDRGSRELFF.

J is TRBJ2-5 and V is TRBV19; possibly TRBD2 for D (6 bases). The CDR3 is 15 amino acids. The V gene's germline CDR1 is LNHDA and CDR2 SQIVND (reference sequence). Trimming pared 4 bases from V and 0 bases from J, leaving 12 bases between. CDR3 region: CASSRAGWDQETQYF. CDR3 sequence (DNA): TGTGCCAGTAGTAGGGCGGGGTGGGACCAAGAGACCCAGTACTTC.

The genes are TRBV6-6 and TRBJ1-3; D remains unclear. Germline lookup yields CDR1 MNHNY and CDR2 SVGAGI (reference sequence). The length of the CDR3 is 16 residues. The ends were cut back, 0 bases at V and 0 bases at J, with 9 bases in the middle. The DNA of the CDR3 is TGTGCCAGCAGTTACTCACGAACCCGCTCTGGAAACACCATATATTTT. Translating it yields CASSYSRTRSGNTIYF.

The V gene is TRBV6-6, the J gene TRBJ1-5; D call uncertain. The germline CDR1 and CDR2 sequences are MNHNY and SVGAGI (reference sequence). V dropped 0 bases and J dropped 0 bases, with 3 bases sitting between them. This CDR3 comprises 14 residues. CDR3 in amino acids: CASSYSISNQPQHF. The CDR3 region has the DNA TGTGCCAGCAGTTACTCGATTAGCAATCAGCCCCAGCATTTT.